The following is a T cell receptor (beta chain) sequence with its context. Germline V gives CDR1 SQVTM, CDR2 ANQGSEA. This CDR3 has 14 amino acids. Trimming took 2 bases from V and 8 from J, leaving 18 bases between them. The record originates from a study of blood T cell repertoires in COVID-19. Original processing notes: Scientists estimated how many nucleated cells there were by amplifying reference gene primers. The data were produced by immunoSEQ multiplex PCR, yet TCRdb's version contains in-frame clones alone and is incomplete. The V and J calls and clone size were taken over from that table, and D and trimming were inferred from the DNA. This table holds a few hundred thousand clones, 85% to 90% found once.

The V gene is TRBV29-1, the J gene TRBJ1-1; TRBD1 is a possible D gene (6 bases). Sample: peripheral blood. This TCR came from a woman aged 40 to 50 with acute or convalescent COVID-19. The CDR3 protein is CSVEPIEAGAEAFF. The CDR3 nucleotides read TGCAGCGTTGAACCCATCGAGGCAGGGGCCGAAGCTTTCTTT. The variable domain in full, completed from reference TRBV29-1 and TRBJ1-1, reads SAVISQKPSRDICQRGTSLTIQCQVDSQVTMMFWYRQQPGQSLTLIATANQGSEATYESGFVIDKFPISRPNLTFSTLTVSNMSPEDSSIYLCSVEPIEAGAEAFFGQGTRLTVV.